This TCR beta chain was sequenced in a study of T cells after yellow fever vaccination. Regarding the study as a whole: Repertoires obtained by FACS sorting could include abundant clonotypes that entered as contaminants from the bulk population. Of the clonotypes, a small share occurred in both CD4 and CD8 compartments.

TCRdb independently ran MiXCR on the 5' RACE reads; one entry per CDR3 protein. The sample consists of about 340,000 distinct CDR3 sequences, around an eighth of them appearing once. With respect to this clonotype: Its cognate antigen is unknown.

Per germline, CDR1 DFQATT and CDR2 SNEGSKA (reference sequence). This CDR3 has 14 residues. V was pared by 6 bases and J by 8 bases, with 9 bases of the junction left unmatched. The source was CD4+ T cells sorted from PBMCs, collected 15 days after the yellow fever booster vaccination. This chain joins TRBV20-1 and TRBJ1-4; 10 bases are a match to TRBD1. This sequence originates from a man between 18 and 29 years old who received the YFV17D yellow fever vaccine. For the CDR3, the DNA is TGCAGTGCCAGCTCGGACAGGGGGTACGAAAAACTGTTTTTT. Amino acids: CSASSDRGYEKLFF.